This section outlines one T cell receptor beta chain sequence together with its context. A read error is possible here, since a much larger clone lies one base away. These data come from a study of human CD4 T cells and Enterobacteriaceae (TCRdb year 2020). Turning to the overall study: E. coli, K. pneumoniae, E. aerogenes, S. flexneri, S. sonnei, S. typhimurium and S. aureus were used as stimulating bacteria and were heat-inactivated after culture. What the research found in general, with its limitations: Enterobacteriaceae-reactive repertoires were polyclonal but contained fewer clonotypes than S. aureus- or M. tuberculosis-reactive repertoires, and they co-clustered together. Clonotypes shared among Enterobacteriaceae cultures accounted for about 25-55% of unique rearrangements but about 60-93% of templates, while sharing with control bacteria was rare.

Proliferating activated T cells were FACS-sorted as CFSE-low CD25+ ICOS+ cells after roughly 6-7 days. Sorted memory CD4+ T cells were CFSE-labeled and cultured at a 2:1 ratio with irradiated autologous monocytes pulsed with antigen. Memory CD4+ T cells, defined as all CD4+ cells other than CD45RA+CCR7+CD95- naive cells, were FACS-sorted on a FACSAria III to a purity of over 95%. Blood from healthy donors was obtained from blood donation centers in Switzerland. Total CD4+ T cells and monocytes were enriched by positive selection with CD4 and CD14 magnetic microbeads. Before sorting, CD8+, CD14+, CD16+, CD56+, CD19+ and CD25-bright cells were excluded. Bacteria were heat-inactivated at 60°C for 2 hours and added at two particles per monocyte; M. tuberculosis lysate was used at roughly 3 ug/ml. The TCR Vbeta genes were sequenced from CFSE-low memory CD4+ T cells that had proliferated after primary stimulation with Enterobacteriaceae or with control bacteria. Across two independent experiments, two to four different donors were used to analyze each bacteria-reactive repertoire. Peripheral blood mononuclear cells were isolated from donor blood using Ficoll-Paque Plus.

As encoded in the germline V gene, CDR1 is SGHAT while CDR2 is FQNNGV. The CDR3 holds 15 amino acids from the cysteine to the phenylalanine. Just CDR3 DNA is preserved here, 45 bases in frame from base 1. Survey-level sequencing, with a detection sensitivity of one cell in 40,000, was applied to the CFSE-low antigen-reactive cultures. The QIAamp DNA Micro Kit was used to extract genomic DNA from cell pellets, and spectrophotometry was used to check the DNA quantity and purity. The immunoSEQ multiplex PCR assay was used to amplify TCR Vbeta CDR3 regions. Sequencing of amplicons was performed on the Illumina HiSeq platform. The retrieved sequences were 87 nucleotides in length and included the CDR3 region. The original methods were these. A clonotype was defined as a unique productive TCR Vbeta nucleotide sequence, quantified by productive template frequency from ImmunoSEQ Analyzer V3.0. A threshold at the top 5th percentile of each frequency-ranked repertoire was used to define expanded clonotypes. The R package fossil was used to compute repertoire overlap as Chao-Jaccard, and the R package MASS was used to visualize the overlap by nonmetric multidimensional scaling. TCRdb retrieved this table from immuneACCESS and kept in-frame rearrangements only. Not all clones are present; in checked studies, unresolved V genes account for under half, and no reason is known for the remainder. V and J calls and clone size are those listed in that table; D and trimming were worked out from the DNA. A total of fewer than 300 clones appear in this sample, approximately 37% of them only once. The top ten constitute more than 55% of the sample.

This sequence was found in a human donor in good health. The V and J segments used are TRBV11-2 and TRBJ2-5; the junction holds 9 bases that match TRBD2. The sequenced material came from bacteria-reactive CD4+ T cells grown in culture. The sample's cell subset or site label, decoded: CFSE-low proliferating memory CD4 T cells sorted after in vitro stimulation with a heat-inactivated bacterium or M. tuberculosis lysate. This receptor has the CDR3 CARSVGAGGRETQYF. The sequenced DNA is TGTGCCCGCAGCGTTGGGGCGGGGGGGCGAGAGACCCAGTACTTC. The CDR3, completed at both ends by the reference TRBV11-2 and TRBJ2-5 genes, gives the full variable domain EAGVAQSPRYKIIEKRQSVAFWCNPISGHATLYWYQQILGQGPKLLIQFQNNGVVDDSQLPKDRFSAERLKGVDSTLKIQPAKLEDSAVYLCARSVGAGGRETQYFGPGTRLLVL.